The 3 T cell receptor beta chains listed next were all sequenced from one sample in a study of beta chain features in type 1 diabetes. What was sequenced were expressed TCRB transcripts, since all of the isolated RNA had been reverse transcribed. Data came from immunoSEQ multiplex PCR; TCRdb stores just in-frame clones and leaves some out. The data contain 200,000 to 300,000 clones, 13% to 15% of them singletons. Sequencing was performed on naive CD4+ T cells from blood. The receptors derive from a woman between 35 and 50 years old in good health.

Note on this clone: The germline gene is not matched at one end of the junction; a read error may be the cause. The rearrangement uses TRBV19 and TRBJ2-1; D is possibly TRBD1 (5 bases). CDR3 length: 11 residues. Germline values: CDR1 LNHDA, CDR2 SQIVND (reference sequence). The CDR3 DNA follows: TGTGCCAGTAGTATTAGGGGTGAGGAGTTCTTC. As protein: CASSIRGEEFF.

The chain couples TRBV7-2 to TRBJ2-2, with TRBD1 matching 7 bases. The length of the CDR3 is 16 residues. The J segment lost 6 bases and the V segment lost 0 bases, leaving 7 bases of the junction unmatched. The V gene's germline CDR1 is SGHTA and CDR2 FQGNSA. CDR3 loop: CASSLAGQLGAGELFF. The CDR3 DNA follows: TGTGCCAGCAGCTTAGCGGGACAGCTGGGGGCCGGGGAGCTGTTTTTT.

The rearrangement uses TRBV11-2 and TRBJ2-6; D is perhaps TRBD1 (6 bases). This CDR3 is 14 amino acids long. Germline assignment: CDR1 SGHAT and CDR2 FQNNGV. Deletions cut 6 bases from V and 2 bases from J, with 8 bases between. The CDR3 protein is CASRSGAGANVLTF. The DNA for the CDR3 is TGTGCCAGCAGGTCAGGGGCTGGGGCCAACGTCCTGACTTTC.